The sequence of this T cell receptor (beta chain) was determined in a study of Graves' ophthalmopathy and Graves' hyperthyroidism. Background on the study: Hyperthyroidism was considered stable when no ophthalmopathy appeared within 18 months of follow-up.

Findings and limits, study-wide: Sensitivity of roughly 64% and specificity of 72% to 85% were achieved by the model that predicted ophthalmopathy progression.

The table lists this clonotype with many counts. Antigen specificity is unknown. Germline CDR1 is WSHSY and CDR2 is SAAADI. The CDR3 consists of 14 residues. V lost 3 bases to trimming and J lost 5 bases, with 14 bases between them. The authors amplified TCR beta CDR3 regions from RNA transcripts. Second-round multiplex PCR came after first-round RT-PCR with HTBI primers. TCRdb reanalysed the multiplex PCR reads using MiXCR and keeps one entry per CDR3 protein. The table has about 550,000 distinct CDR3 sequences, under 45% seen once. This TCR was sampled from an adult man with Graves' hyperthyroidism. The V and J genes are TRBV10-2 and TRBJ2-7; D is perhaps TRBD1 (5 bases). Sequencing was done on a sample of peripheral blood or thyroid tissue (not recorded which). The CDR3: CASSDPGPVNEQYF. Written as DNA, the CDR3 is TGCGCCAGCAGTGACCCAGGGCCTGTCAACGAGCAGTACTTC.